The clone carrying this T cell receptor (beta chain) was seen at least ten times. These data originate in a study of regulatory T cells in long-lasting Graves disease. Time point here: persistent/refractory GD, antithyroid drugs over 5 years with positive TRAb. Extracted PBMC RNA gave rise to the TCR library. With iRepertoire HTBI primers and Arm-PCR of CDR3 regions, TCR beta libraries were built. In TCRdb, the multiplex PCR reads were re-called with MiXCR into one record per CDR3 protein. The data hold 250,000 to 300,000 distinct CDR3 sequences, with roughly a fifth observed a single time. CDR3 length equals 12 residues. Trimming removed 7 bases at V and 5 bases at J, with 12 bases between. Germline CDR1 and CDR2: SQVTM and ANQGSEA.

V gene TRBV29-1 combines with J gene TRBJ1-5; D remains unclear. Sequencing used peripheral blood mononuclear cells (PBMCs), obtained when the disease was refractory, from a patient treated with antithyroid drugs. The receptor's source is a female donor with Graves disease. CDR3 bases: TGCAGCGCCTCGGACGGCGATCAGCCCCAGCATTTT. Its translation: CSASDGDQPQHF.